These T cell receptor beta chains were read from a single sample in a study of somatic reversion in DOCK8 deficiency. TCRdb processed the multiplex PCR reads anew with MiXCR; each CDR3 protein has one entry. In the table there are some 2,400 distinct CDR3 sequences, roughly 26% of which are singletons. Sample: peripheral blood. The receptors here all came from a human donor in good health. CDR3s include the opening cysteine and the closing phenylalanine or tryptophan. Fields, in order: clone size, D gene, J gene, V gene, CDR3 DNA, CDR3 protein. D genes are given only for firm matches. Size is omitted from some rows. Given values are once, few, many or a class for expanded clones.

medium-sized	TRBD1	TRBJ1-1	TRBV5-1	TGCGCCAGCAGGGGGGACAGGGCGGACACTGAAGCTTTCTTT	CASRGDRADTEAFF
few	TRBD1	TRBJ2-6	TRBV2	TGTGCCAGCAGTGAGTGGGGACAGTCGAGTTCTGGGGCCAACGTCCTGACTTTC	CASSEWGQSSSGANVLTF
NA	TRBD1	TRBJ1-5	TRBV9	TGTGCCAGCACTATGACAGGGGATGAGAATCAGCCCCAGCATTTT	CASTMTGDENQPQHF
few	TRBD1	TRBJ1-2	TRBV12-3/TRBV12-4	TGTGCCAGCAGTTTAGTATTACAGGGGTGGGGCTACACCTTC	CASSLVLQGWGYTF
medium-sized	NA	TRBJ1-4	TRBV7-9	TGTGCCAGCAGCTTAGCAACGGGGGCAACTAATGAAAAACTGTTTTTT	CASSLATGATNEKLFF
NA	NA	TRBJ2-7	TRBV20-1	TGCAGTGCTGGAGGAGGAGCGGGCCTTACCTCCTACGAGCAGTACTTC	CSAGGGAGLTSYEQYF
medium-sized	NA	TRBJ1-1	TRBV12-5	TGTGCTAGTGGTTTGGTATCGAAGGCGGGGGACGTCATGAACACTGAAGCTTTCTTT	CASGLVSKAGDVMNTEAFF
medium-sized	TRBD1	TRBJ1-2	TRBV10-3	TGTGCCATCAGTCCCACAGGGGATATTAACTATGGCTACACCTTC	CAISPTGDINYGYTF
few	NA	TRBJ2-7	TRBV20-1	TGCAGTGCTAGAGATTTGAGCGGTGACTCCTACGAGCAGTACTTC	CSARDLSGDSYEQYF
few	TRBD1	TRBJ2-7	TRBV15	TGTGCCACCAGCTATGGACAGGGGTACGAGCAGTACTTC	CATSYGQGYEQYF
few	NA	TRBJ1-6	TRBV10-3	TGTGCCATCAACGCAGGGTTGAATTCACCCCTCCACTTT	CAINAGLNSPLHF
NA	NA	TRBJ2-7	TRBV7-8	TGTGCCAGCAGCTTAGTTCGGGAACTCTCCTACGAGCAGTACTTC	CASSLVRELSYEQYF
large	NA	TRBJ1-5	TRBV19	TGTGCCAGTAGTTCAGTTCGGTGGGGCCCGGATCAGCCCCAGCATTTT	CASSSVRWGPDQPQHF
medium-sized	NA	TRBJ1-2	TRBV11-3	TGTGCCAGCAGCTCGGGGGAAGGGCATGGCTACACCTTC	CASSSGEGHGYTF
few	NA	TRBJ1-1	TRBV16	TGTGCCAGCAGCTCAGGACATACCGATCATGAAGCTTTCTTT	CASSSGHTDHEAFF
few	NA	TRBJ1-1	TRBV9	TGTGCCAGCAGCGAGTCCCCTCTCACTGAAGCTTTCTTT	CASSESPLTEAFF
medium-sized	NA	TRBJ1-4	TRBV5-1	TGCGCCAGCAGCTTAGGGACGAGGAATGAAAAACTGTTTTTT	CASSLGTRNEKLFF
NA	TRBD1	TRBJ2-7	TRBV5-1	TGCGCCAGCAGCTTCCCGGGACAGGACACCTACGAGCAGTACTTC	CASSFPGQDTYEQYF
NA	NA	TRBJ2-2	TRBV19	TGTGCCAGTAGTATCGGACAGTCCACCGGGGAGCTGTTTTTT	CASSIGQSTGELFF
NA	NA	TRBJ1-1	TRBV12-3/TRBV12-4	TGCGCCGGCAGCCTAGCCCAGAACACTGAAGCTTTCTTT	CAGSLAQNTEAFF
NA	NA	TRBJ1-6	TRBV15	TGTGCCACCAGCATTACCAACCGGGACGGGAACAATTCACCCCTCCACTTT	CATSITNRDGNNSPLHF
few	TRBD1	TRBJ1-1	TRBV5-6	TGTGCCAGCAGCCGAGGACAGGGGGCAAGCACTGAAGCTTTCTTT	CASSRGQGASTEAFF
NA	NA	TRBJ1-5	TRBV5-3	TGTGCCAGGAAGGAAAAGGGGGGACATAGATTTCAGCCCCAGCATTTT	CARKEKGGHRFQPQHF
large	NA	TRBJ1-1	TRBV30	TGTGCCTGGAGTGCCGTTTGGGCAGCGAACACTGAAGCTTTCTTT	CAWSAVWAANTEAFF
medium-sized	NA	TRBJ2-7	TRBV10-3	TGTGCCATCCGAGACAGATCCTACGAGCAGTACTTC	CAIRDRSYEQYF
large	NA	TRBJ2-6	TRBV19	TGTGCCAGTATGACAGGGAGGGCTGGGGCCAACGTCCTGACTTTC	CASMTGRAGANVLTF
NA	TRBD1	TRBJ1-4	TRBV7-2	TGTGCCAGCAGCTTAGGAAGTAGGGTGGGACAGGGGAGTGAAAAACTGTTTTTT	CASSLGSRVGQGSEKLFF
medium-sized	NA	TRBJ1-1	TRBV5-1	TGCGCCAGCAGCTTGGAGGGGACAAGGAACACTGAAGCTTTCTTT	CASSLEGTRNTEAFF
large	NA	TRBJ1-1	TRBV10-3	TGTGCCATCAGTGAGTCTTTGGGGAGAGGGATGAACACTGAAGCTTTCTTT	CAISESLGRGMNTEAFF
medium-sized	TRBD1	TRBJ2-7	TRBV5-6	TGTGCCAGCAGCCCGGCTACAGGGGCTCCCTACGAGCAGTACTTC	CASSPATGAPYEQYF
NA	TRBD2	TRBJ2-1	TRBV6-2/TRBV6-3	TGTGCCAGCAGCCCTGGGACTAGCGAATACAATGAGCAGTTCTTC	CASSPGTSEYNEQFF
medium-sized	TRBD2	TRBJ2-7	TRBV19	TGTGCCAGTAGTATTGCGGGAGGGGCAGCCGTCGAGCAGTACTTC	CASSIAGGAAVEQYF
medium-sized	NA	TRBJ1-4	TRBV4-2	TGTGCCAGCAGCCAAGAAGCGGGGCGCAGGGTGTTTTTT	CASSQEAGRRVFF
NA	NA	TRBJ1-2	TRBV6-6	TGTGCCAGCAGCTCGGGGCTCACCTTCTATGGCCACACCTTC	CASSSGLTFYGHTF
NA	NA	TRBJ1-2	TRBV2	TGTGCCAGCAGTGAAGGGTGGACAGCATACTATGGCTACACCTTC	CASSEGWTAYYGYTF
NA	TRBD1	TRBJ2-7	TRBV7-6	TGTGCCAGCAGCTCTCGGACAGGGGCCTACGAGCAGTACTTC	CASSSRTGAYEQYF
few	TRBD1	TRBJ1-1	TRBV5-1	TGCGCCAGCAGCTTGTACCCGACAGGGCGAAAAACTGAAGCTTTCTTT	CASSLYPTGRKTEAFF
NA	NA	TRBJ1-3	TRBV2	TGTGCCAGCAGCGAAGGGGCGATTGGAAACACCATATATTTT	CASSEGAIGNTIYF
few	NA	TRBJ2-7	TRBV20-1	TGCAGTGCTAGAGAGGCCGTGCAGGGAAAAAAGGTTAGACCGTACGAGCAGTACTTC	CSAREAVQGKKVRPYEQYF
NA	TRBD2	TRBJ2-7	TRBV20-1	TGCAGTGCTAGAGATCCGACTAGCGGATACGAGCAGTACTTC	CSARDPTSGYEQYF
NA	NA	TRBJ2-5	TRBV4-2	TGTGCCAGCAGCCGCCACCAGTCGGAGGATCGAGAGACCCAGTACTTC	CASSRHQSEDRETQYF
NA	NA	TRBJ1-1	TRBV10-3	TGTGCCATCAGTGACAGGGACCGGGTGAACACTGAAGCTTTCTTT	CAISDRDRVNTEAFF
NA	NA	TRBJ1-5	TRBV6-2/TRBV6-3	TGTGCCAGCAGTCAGGGGTTGGGGCAGCCCCAGCATTTT	CASSQGLGQPQHF
few	TRBD1	TRBJ1-1	TRBV20-1	TGCAGTGCTAGAGCGGACGACAGGGGGGACACTGAAGCTTTCTTT	CSARADDRGDTEAFF